This is a list of T cell receptor beta chains from one sample in a study of blood T cell repertoires in COVID-19. Libraries were prepared by immunoSEQ multiplex PCR; TCRdb keeps only in-frame clonotypes and omits some of them. The repertoire consists of approximately 250,000 clones, with over 80% occurring once and the leading ten covering approximately 1.4%. The sample was peripheral blood. The receptors shown here come from a woman in her 40s who had recovered from COVID-19. Each CDR3 is given with its conserved first and last residue. Fields, in order: CDR3 length, J gene, clone size, D gene, V gene, CDR3 protein, CDR3 DNA. D genes are given only for firm matches. Clone size is shown for a subset of rows, as once, few, many or a class of expanded clone.

len: 13
j_gene: TRBJ1-1
abundance: NA
d_gene: NA
v_gene: TRBV3-1/TRBV3-2
CDR3aa: CASSQETVTEAFF
CDR3nt: TGTGCCAGCAGCCAAGAGACAGTTACTGAAGCTTTCTTT

len: 12
j_gene: TRBJ1-3
abundance: NA
d_gene: NA
v_gene: TRBV30
CDR3aa: CAWTVTGNTIYF
CDR3nt: TGTGCCTGGACAGTAACTGGAAACACCATATATTTT

len: 15
j_gene: TRBJ1-4
abundance: NA
d_gene: NA
v_gene: TRBV7-9
CDR3aa: CASSLGTGLTEKLFF
CDR3nt: TGTGCCAGCAGCCTCGGAACAGGATTAACTGAAAAACTGTTTTTT

len: 15
j_gene: TRBJ2-5
abundance: few
d_gene: TRBD2
v_gene: TRBV6-5
CDR3aa: CASARLAGTQETQYF
CDR3nt: TGTGCCAGCGCCCGACTAGCGGGGACCCAAGAGACCCAGTACTTC

len: 12
j_gene: TRBJ1-1
abundance: NA
d_gene: NA
v_gene: TRBV29-1
CDR3aa: CSVNDVGDAAFF
CDR3nt: TGCAGCGTCAACGACGTCGGGGATGCGGCTTTCTTT

len: 12
j_gene: TRBJ1-2
abundance: NA
d_gene: NA
v_gene: TRBV6-1
CDR3aa: CASSDLSYGYTF
CDR3nt: TGTGCCAGCAGTGACCTCAGCTATGGCTACACCTTC

len: 15
j_gene: TRBJ2-2
abundance: NA
d_gene: TRBD1
v_gene: TRBV2
CDR3aa: CASRTGTGSTGELFF
CDR3nt: TGTGCCAGCAGAACCGGGACAGGGAGTACCGGGGAGCTGTTTTTT

len: 14
j_gene: TRBJ1-2
abundance: NA
d_gene: NA
v_gene: TRBV9
CDR3aa: CASSPNLQVLGYTF
CDR3nt: TGTGCCAGCAGCCCTAATCTACAGGTTCTCGGCTACACCTTC

len: 16
j_gene: TRBJ1-5
abundance: NA
d_gene: NA
v_gene: TRBV28
CDR3aa: CASSLGRADGNQPQHF
CDR3nt: TGTGCCAGCAGTTTAGGGAGGGCAGACGGCAATCAGCCCCAGCATTTT

len: 14
j_gene: TRBJ2-5
abundance: NA
d_gene: NA
v_gene: TRBV10-2
CDR3aa: CASSPSSVEETQYF
CDR3nt: TGCGCCAGCAGCCCCTCTAGCGTCGAGGAGACCCAGTACTTC

len: 13
j_gene: TRBJ2-5
abundance: NA
d_gene: NA
v_gene: TRBV14
CDR3aa: CASSQRERETQYF
CDR3nt: TGTGCCAGCAGCCAGAGGGAGCGGGAGACCCAGTACTTC

len: 18
j_gene: TRBJ1-5
abundance: once
d_gene: TRBD1
v_gene: TRBV28
CDR3aa: CASSSWDGTGGSNQPQHF
CDR3nt: TGTGCCAGCAGTTCATGGGACGGGACAGGGGGCTCCAATCAGCCCCAGCATTTT

len: 17
j_gene: TRBJ2-2
abundance: few
d_gene: TRBD1
v_gene: TRBV5-5
CDR3aa: CASSLTGTQGATGELFF
CDR3nt: TGTGCCAGCAGCTTGACTGGGACACAGGGGGCCACCGGGGAGCTGTTTTTT

len: 17
j_gene: TRBJ2-1
abundance: NA
d_gene: TRBD2
v_gene: TRBV10-3
CDR3aa: CAISEYGSGLAYNEQFF
CDR3nt: TGTGCCATCAGTGAGTACGGTAGCGGGCTGGCCTACAATGAGCAGTTCTTC

len: 16
j_gene: TRBJ2-6
abundance: once
d_gene: NA
v_gene: TRBV11-3
CDR3aa: CASNAKRQAGANVLTF
CDR3nt: TGTGCCAGCAACGCCAAGAGACAGGCTGGGGCCAACGTCCTGACTTTC

len: 13
j_gene: TRBJ2-7
abundance: NA
d_gene: NA
v_gene: TRBV10-3
CDR3aa: CAISPGNGWEQYF
CDR3nt: TGTGCCATTTCGCCCGGGAACGGTTGGGAGCAGTACTTC

len: 14
j_gene: TRBJ1-6
abundance: once
d_gene: NA
v_gene: TRBV25-1
CDR3aa: CASSERGYNSPLHF
CDR3nt: TGTGCCAGCAGTGAGCGGGGTTATAATTCACCCCTCCACTTT

len: 13
j_gene: TRBJ2-7
abundance: few
d_gene: NA
v_gene: TRBV10-3
CDR3aa: CAIMSTATHEQYF
CDR3nt: TGTGCCATCATGTCGACAGCAACCCACGAGCAGTACTTC

len: 18
j_gene: TRBJ2-7
abundance: once
d_gene: NA
v_gene: TRBV11-3
CDR3aa: CASSLVGRGARGSYEQYF
CDR3nt: TGTGCCAGCAGCTTAGTCGGTCGGGGGGCGCGGGGCTCCTACGAGCAGTACTTC

len: 16
j_gene: TRBJ2-7
abundance: NA
d_gene: TRBD1
v_gene: TRBV6-1
CDR3aa: CASSEVGQGASYEQYF
CDR3nt: TGTGCCAGCAGTGAAGTAGGACAGGGGGCCTCCTACGAGCAGTACTTC

len: 17
j_gene: TRBJ1-1
abundance: NA
d_gene: NA
v_gene: TRBV2
CDR3aa: CASRLKLRDTPTTEAFF
CDR3nt: TGTGCCAGCAGGCTAAAGCTCCGGGACACCCCAACCACTGAAGCTTTCTTT

len: 15
j_gene: TRBJ2-2
abundance: once
d_gene: TRBD2
v_gene: TRBV19
CDR3aa: CASSIGGGPDGELFF
CDR3nt: TGTGCCAGTAGTATCGGGGGGGGCCCAGACGGGGAGCTGTTTTTT

len: 14
j_gene: TRBJ2-7
abundance: once
d_gene: NA
v_gene: TRBV5-4
CDR3aa: CASSLGRGPAAEYF
CDR3nt: TGTGCCAGCAGCTTGGGACGCGGCCCGGCCGCGGAGTACTTC

len: 19
j_gene: TRBJ2-2
abundance: NA
d_gene: TRBD2
v_gene: TRBV6-2/TRBV6-3
CDR3aa: CASSYHRRTSGGFTGELFF
CDR3nt: TGTGCCAGCAGTTACCATCGACGGACTAGCGGGGGGTTCACCGGGGAGCTGTTTTTT

len: 15
j_gene: TRBJ1-6
abundance: NA
d_gene: NA
v_gene: TRBV3-1/TRBV3-2
CDR3aa: CASSQGRRENSPLHF
CDR3nt: TGTGCCAGCAGCCAAGGACGCAGGGAAAATTCACCCCTCCACTTT

len: 15
j_gene: TRBJ1-4
abundance: NA
d_gene: TRBD1
v_gene: TRBV5-5
CDR3aa: CASSLSGTVNEKLFF
CDR3nt: TGTGCCAGCAGCTTGTCCGGGACAGTTAATGAAAAACTGTTTTTT

len: 16
j_gene: TRBJ2-7
abundance: NA
d_gene: NA
v_gene: TRBV19
CDR3aa: CASSALYREYSYEQYF
CDR3nt: TGTGCCAGTAGTGCTTTATATCGGGAATATTCCTACGAGCAGTACTTC

len: 10
j_gene: TRBJ1-1
abundance: NA
d_gene: NA
v_gene: TRBV30
CDR3aa: CAWSRTEAFF
CDR3nt: TGTGCCTGGTCCCGCACTGAAGCTTTCTTT

len: 14
j_gene: TRBJ2-1
abundance: NA
d_gene: NA
v_gene: TRBV5-1
CDR3aa: CASSLGQPHDEQFF
CDR3nt: TGCGCCAGCAGCTTGGGGCAACCACATGATGAGCAGTTCTTC

len: 14
j_gene: TRBJ1-6
abundance: NA
d_gene: TRBD1
v_gene: TRBV6-6
CDR3aa: CASSRGQLPISLHF
CDR3nt: TGTGCCAGCAGTAGGGGACAGCTCCCTATCTCCCTCCACTTT

len: 13
j_gene: TRBJ2-7
abundance: NA
d_gene: TRBD1
v_gene: TRBV12-3/TRBV12-4
CDR3aa: CASSNNRGYEQYF
CDR3nt: TGTGCCAGCAGTAACAACAGGGGCTACGAGCAGTACTTC

len: 14
j_gene: TRBJ1-1
abundance: NA
d_gene: NA
v_gene: TRBV6-5
CDR3aa: CASRRPGGDTEAFF
CDR3nt: TGTGCCAGCAGACGCCCGGGGGGGGACACTGAAGCTTTCTTT

len: 15
j_gene: TRBJ2-7
abundance: few
d_gene: TRBD1
v_gene: TRBV6-5
CDR3aa: CASSPQGTGSHEQYF
CDR3nt: TGTGCCAGCAGTCCTCAGGGGACAGGGTCCCACGAGCAGTACTTC

len: 13
j_gene: TRBJ2-5
abundance: NA
d_gene: NA
v_gene: TRBV19
CDR3aa: CASSIGNQETQYF
CDR3nt: TGTGCCAGTAGTATAGGTAACCAAGAGACCCAGTACTTC

len: 13
j_gene: TRBJ1-1
abundance: NA
d_gene: NA
v_gene: TRBV6-1
CDR3aa: CASSESPDTEAFF
CDR3nt: TGTGCCAGCAGTGAATCACCAGATACTGAAGCTTTCTTT

len: 15
j_gene: TRBJ1-1
abundance: NA
d_gene: NA
v_gene: TRBV29-1
CDR3aa: CSVEKQAGGNTEAFF
CDR3nt: TGCAGCGTTGAAAAACAGGCGGGGGGGAACACTGAAGCTTTCTTT

len: 15
j_gene: TRBJ1-3
abundance: NA
d_gene: NA
v_gene: TRBV18
CDR3aa: CASSPGSLGGNTIYF
CDR3nt: TGTGCCAGCTCACCTGGGAGCCTTGGTGGAAACACCATATATTTT

len: 15
j_gene: TRBJ1-1
abundance: NA
d_gene: TRBD1
v_gene: TRBV5-1
CDR3aa: CASSPSTGWKTEAFF
CDR3nt: TGCGCCAGCAGCCCTTCGACAGGGTGGAAAACTGAAGCTTTCTTT

len: 16
j_gene: TRBJ1-5
abundance: NA
d_gene: NA
v_gene: TRBV18
CDR3aa: CASSPGGGTGNQPQHF
CDR3nt: TGTGCCAGCTCACCGGGTGGGGGGACTGGCAATCAGCCCCAGCATTTT

len: 14
j_gene: TRBJ2-7
abundance: NA
d_gene: NA
v_gene: TRBV30
CDR3aa: CAWGDTNSFYEQYF
CDR3nt: TGTGCCTGGGGGGACACAAATTCTTTCTACGAGCAGTACTTC

len: 13
j_gene: TRBJ1-1
abundance: once
d_gene: NA
v_gene: TRBV28
CDR3aa: CASSLGRNTEAFF
CDR3nt: TGTGCCAGCAGTCTAGGTAGGAACACTGAAGCTTTCTTT

len: 13
j_gene: TRBJ2-6
abundance: NA
d_gene: NA
v_gene: TRBV19
CDR3aa: CASDNSGANVLTF
CDR3nt: TGTGCCAGTGACAACTCTGGGGCCAACGTCCTGACTTTC

len: 14
j_gene: TRBJ1-4
abundance: NA
d_gene: NA
v_gene: TRBV19
CDR3aa: CASSIWQSNEKLFF
CDR3nt: TGTGCCAGTAGTATATGGCAGTCGAATGAAAAACTGTTTTTT

len: 14
j_gene: TRBJ2-7
abundance: NA
d_gene: TRBD1
v_gene: TRBV27
CDR3aa: CASSFSRGIYEQYF
CDR3nt: TGTGCCAGCAGTTTTTCCAGGGGGATCTACGAGCAGTACTTC

len: 15
j_gene: TRBJ2-1
abundance: NA
d_gene: TRBD1
v_gene: TRBV6-5
CDR3aa: CASSLDRGSYNEQFF
CDR3nt: TGTGCCAGCAGCCTAGACAGGGGTTCCTACAATGAGCAGTTCTTC

len: 18
j_gene: TRBJ2-3
abundance: few
d_gene: NA
v_gene: TRBV15
CDR3aa: CATSRATPGIVTTDTQYF
CDR3nt: TGTGCCACCAGCAGAGCAACTCCCGGGATCGTCACCACAGATACGCAGTATTTT

len: 13
j_gene: TRBJ2-7
abundance: once
d_gene: NA
v_gene: TRBV28
CDR3aa: CASSLDRLGGWYF
CDR3nt: TGTGCCAGCAGTTTGGACAGACTGGGTGGTTGGTACTTC

len: 13
j_gene: TRBJ1-2
abundance: NA
d_gene: TRBD1
v_gene: TRBV3-1/TRBV3-2
CDR3aa: CASSQRQGWGYTF
CDR3nt: TGTGCCAGCAGCCAAAGACAGGGCTGGGGCTACACCTTC

len: 15
j_gene: TRBJ1-5
abundance: NA
d_gene: NA
v_gene: TRBV28
CDR3aa: CASSLLQGSNQPQHF
CDR3nt: TGTGCCAGCAGTTTACTCCAGGGCAGCAATCAGCCCCAGCATTTT

len: 13
j_gene: TRBJ1-6
abundance: NA
d_gene: TRBD1
v_gene: TRBV7-8
CDR3aa: CASSPDRNSPLHF
CDR3nt: TGTGCCAGCAGCCCGGACAGGAATTCACCCCTCCACTTT

len: 15
j_gene: TRBJ1-6
abundance: few
d_gene: NA
v_gene: TRBV12-1
CDR3aa: CASSFANSGNSPLHF
CDR3nt: TGTGCCAGCAGCTTCGCAAACTCAGGAAATTCACCCCTCCACTTT

len: 18
j_gene: TRBJ2-6
abundance: once
d_gene: TRBD1
v_gene: TRBV19
CDR3aa: CASSIGTGGKAGANVLTF
CDR3nt: TGTGCCAGTAGTATAGGAACAGGGGGCAAGGCTGGGGCCAACGTCCTGACTTTC

len: 16
j_gene: TRBJ2-5
abundance: NA
d_gene: NA
v_gene: TRBV11-3
CDR3aa: CASSLDVSRGQETQYF
CDR3nt: TGTGCCAGCAGCTTAGACGTCTCCAGGGGCCAAGAGACCCAGTACTTC

len: 15
j_gene: TRBJ1-5
abundance: NA
d_gene: NA
v_gene: TRBV24-1
CDR3aa: CATSDSRQGNQPQHF
CDR3nt: TGTGCCACCAGTGACTCCAGACAGGGCAATCAGCCCCAGCATTTT

len: 13
j_gene: TRBJ2-7
abundance: few
d_gene: NA
v_gene: TRBV6-1
CDR3aa: CASSDRLSYEQYF
CDR3nt: TGTGCCAGCAGTGACAGGCTCTCCTACGAGCAGTACTTC

len: 15
j_gene: TRBJ1-1
abundance: NA
d_gene: TRBD1
v_gene: TRBV10-2
CDR3aa: CASSEQGAMGTEAFF
CDR3nt: TGCGCCAGCAGTGAACAGGGGGCAATGGGCACTGAAGCTTTCTTT

len: 15
j_gene: TRBJ1-2
abundance: NA
d_gene: NA
v_gene: TRBV28
CDR3aa: CASSIPQGRGYGYTF
CDR3nt: TGTGCCAGCAGTATACCACAGGGCCGAGGCTATGGCTACACCTTC

len: 12
j_gene: TRBJ2-7
abundance: few
d_gene: NA
v_gene: TRBV7-2
CDR3aa: CASSSNRGGQYF
CDR3nt: TGTGCCAGCAGCTCCAACAGGGGAGGGCAGTACTTC

len: 18
j_gene: TRBJ2-3
abundance: NA
d_gene: NA
v_gene: TRBV28
CDR3aa: CASTPLLPVLKSTDTQYF
CDR3nt: TGTGCCAGCACCCCCCTCCTTCCCGTCCTAAAATCCACAGATACGCAGTATTTT